This T cell receptor (beta chain) comes out of a study of T-cell memory formation after mild COVID-19. The overall study: Among the donors, TCR clusters were largely specific to each donor. Study outcomes and limitations: Later expanders leaned CD4+, whereas day 15 to 85 contracting clones were balanced CD4/CD8. Pre-infection memory showed some responding clones, and this suggested that cross-reactive memory joined.

TCR alpha and TCR beta cDNA libraries carrying sample barcodes and UMIs were produced by 5'RACE using constant-segment primers. From the 5' RACE reads, TCRdb called clonotypes with MiXCR, one entry per CDR3 protein. Of 190,000 or so distinct CDR3 sequences listed, 27% are singletons. Trimming cost V 1 base and J 6 bases, with 16 bases left between them. In germline, CDR1 is DFQATT, CDR2 SNEGSKA (reference sequence). The CDR3 has 14 amino acids. With respect to this clonotype: What it binds is not known. The CDR3 ends on some other residue instead of the conserved phenylalanine or tryptophan, so this is likely a read error.

Sequencing input: PBMCs or a T cell subset sorted from them (not recorded which). The sequence was collected from an adult woman who had mild COVID-19 (a few samples of this study predate the infection). Cell type and time point are not known. The rearrangement joins TRBV20-1 to TRBJ2-7, with D possibly matching TRBD1 (6 bases). The CDR3 DNA reads TGCAGTGCTAGAGTCGCGCAGGGGATTGGCGAGCAGTACTTA. Translated: CSARVAQGIGEQYL.